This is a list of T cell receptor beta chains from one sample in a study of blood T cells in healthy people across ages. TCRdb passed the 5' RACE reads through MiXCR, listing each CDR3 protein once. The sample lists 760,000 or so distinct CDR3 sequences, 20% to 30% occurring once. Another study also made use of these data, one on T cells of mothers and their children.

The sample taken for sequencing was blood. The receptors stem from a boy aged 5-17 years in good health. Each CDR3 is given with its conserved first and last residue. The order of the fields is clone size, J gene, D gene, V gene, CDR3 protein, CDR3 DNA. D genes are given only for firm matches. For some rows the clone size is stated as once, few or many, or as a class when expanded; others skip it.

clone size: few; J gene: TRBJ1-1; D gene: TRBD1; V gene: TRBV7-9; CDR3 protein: CASSPSLWTGGPNTEAFF; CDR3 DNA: TGTGCCAGCAGCCCATCCCTCTGGACAGGGGGCCCGAACACTGAAGCTTTCTTT
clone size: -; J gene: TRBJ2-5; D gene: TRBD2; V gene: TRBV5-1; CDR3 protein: CASSGTSGPSGTQYF; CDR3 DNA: TGCGCCAGCAGTGGGACTAGCGGGCCCTCAGGGACCCAGTACTTC
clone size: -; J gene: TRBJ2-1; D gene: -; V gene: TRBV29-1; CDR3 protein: CSVHRSGGGTDEQFF; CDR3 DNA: TGCAGCGTTCACCGTTCCGGAGGGGGGACGGATGAGCAGTTCTTC
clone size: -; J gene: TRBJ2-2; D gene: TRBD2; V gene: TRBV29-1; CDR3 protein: CSVEIGTSGRGSTGELFF; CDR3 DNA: TGCAGCGTTGAAATCGGGACTAGCGGGAGGGGAAGCACCGGGGAGCTGTTTTTT
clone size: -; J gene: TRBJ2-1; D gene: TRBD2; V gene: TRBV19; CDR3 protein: CASSLAGGPSYNEQFF; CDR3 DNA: TGTGCCAGTAGCTTAGCGGGAGGACCCTCCTACAATGAGCAGTTCTTC
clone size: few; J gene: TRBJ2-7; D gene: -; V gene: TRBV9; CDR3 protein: CACSVFSNSYEQYF; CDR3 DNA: TGTGCCTGCAGCGTATTTAGCAATTCTTACGAGCAGTACTTC
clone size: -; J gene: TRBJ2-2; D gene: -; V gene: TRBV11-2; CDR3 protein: CASRRTATKLSTGELFF; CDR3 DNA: TGTGCCAGCAGAAGGACGGCGACGAAACTCAGCACCGGGGAGCTGTTTTTT
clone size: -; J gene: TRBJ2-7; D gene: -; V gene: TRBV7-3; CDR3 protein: CASSLNTSDKDYEQYF; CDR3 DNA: TGTGCCAGCAGCCTGAATACGTCGGATAAGGACTACGAGCAGTACTTC
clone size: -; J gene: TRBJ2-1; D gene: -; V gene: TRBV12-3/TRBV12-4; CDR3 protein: CASSPPGKGWDEQFF; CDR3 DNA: TGTGCCAGCAGTCCACCCGGGAAGGGATGGGATGAGCAGTTCTTC
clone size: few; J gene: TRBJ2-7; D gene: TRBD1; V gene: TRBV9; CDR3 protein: CASSVGLRTGNYEQYF; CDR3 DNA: TGTGCCAGCAGCGTCGGATTGAGGACAGGAAACTACGAGCAGTACTTC
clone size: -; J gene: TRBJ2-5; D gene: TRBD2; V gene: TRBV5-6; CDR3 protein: CASSSELAGVQETQYF; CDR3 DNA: TGTGCCAGCAGCTCCGAACTAGCGGGAGTCCAAGAGACCCAGTACTTC
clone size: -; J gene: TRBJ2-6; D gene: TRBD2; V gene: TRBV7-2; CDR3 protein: CASSSGGSAGANVLTF; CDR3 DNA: TGTGCCAGCAGCTCGGGAGGATCAGCTGGGGCCAACGTCCTGACTTTC
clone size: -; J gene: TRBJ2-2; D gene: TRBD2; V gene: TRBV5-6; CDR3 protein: CASSSTSGIYTGELFF; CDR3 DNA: TGTGCCAGCAGCTCGACTAGCGGGATCTACACCGGGGAGCTGTTTTTT
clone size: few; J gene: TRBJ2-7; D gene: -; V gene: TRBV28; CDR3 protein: CASTGAGFEQYF; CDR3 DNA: TGTGCCAGCACCGGGGCGGGATTCGAGCAGTACTTC
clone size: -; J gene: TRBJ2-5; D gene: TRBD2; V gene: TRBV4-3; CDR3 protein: CASSQSPGGSQETQYF; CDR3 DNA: TGCGCCAGCAGCCAATCCCCCGGGGGGAGTCAAGAGACCCAGTACTTC
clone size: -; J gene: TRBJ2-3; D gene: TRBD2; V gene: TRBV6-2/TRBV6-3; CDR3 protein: CASSYSPSGNPDTQYF; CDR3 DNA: TGTGCCAGCAGTTACTCGCCTAGCGGGAACCCAGATACGCAGTATTTT
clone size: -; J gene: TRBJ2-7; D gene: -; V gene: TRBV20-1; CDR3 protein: CSGGRSLYEQYF; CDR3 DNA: TGCAGTGGGGGACGGAGCCTCTACGAGCAGTACTTC
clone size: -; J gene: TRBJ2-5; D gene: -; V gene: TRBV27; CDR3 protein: CASSLLFPETQYF; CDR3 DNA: TGTGCCAGCAGTCTCCTTTTCCCGGAGACCCAGTACTTC
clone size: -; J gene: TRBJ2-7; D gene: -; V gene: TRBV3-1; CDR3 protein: CASSQEGGNSYEQYF; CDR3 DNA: TGTGCCAGCAGCCAAGAAGGGGGGAACTCCTACGAGCAGTACTTC
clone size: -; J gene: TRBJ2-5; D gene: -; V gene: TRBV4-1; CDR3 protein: CASSQVGGAGRTQYF; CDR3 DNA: TGCGCCAGCAGCCAAGTTGGAGGGGCTGGTAGGACCCAGTACTTC
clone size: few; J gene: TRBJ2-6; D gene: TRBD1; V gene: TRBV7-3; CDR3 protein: CASSLEGTGGANVLTF; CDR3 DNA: TGTGCCAGCAGCTTGGAAGGGACAGGTGGGGCCAACGTCCTGACTTTC
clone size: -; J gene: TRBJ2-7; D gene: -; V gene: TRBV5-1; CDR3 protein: CASSLGQRVEQYF; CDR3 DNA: TGCGCCAGCAGCTTGGGACAGAGGGTCGAGCAGTACTTC
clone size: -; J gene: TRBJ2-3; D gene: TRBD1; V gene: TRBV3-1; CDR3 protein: CASSQGTTGVQTDTQYF; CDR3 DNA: TGTGCCAGCAGCCAAGGGACGACAGGGGTACAAACGGATACGCAGTATTTT
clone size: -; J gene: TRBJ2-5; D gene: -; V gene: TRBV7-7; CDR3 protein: CASSLDTQGETQYF; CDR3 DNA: TGTGCTAGCAGCTTAGATACCCAGGGAGAGACCCAGTACTTC
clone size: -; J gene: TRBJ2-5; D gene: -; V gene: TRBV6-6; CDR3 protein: CAGKGRGETQYF; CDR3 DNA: TGTGCCGGGAAGGGCAGGGGCGAGACCCAGTACTTC
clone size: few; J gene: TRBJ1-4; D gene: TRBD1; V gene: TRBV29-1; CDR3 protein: CSVDTGVEKLFF; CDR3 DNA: TGCAGCGTTGACACAGGGGTGGAAAAACTGTTTTTT
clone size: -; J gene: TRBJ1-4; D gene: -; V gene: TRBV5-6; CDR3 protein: CASSLVGRREKLFF; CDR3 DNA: TGTGCCAGCAGCTTAGTAGGGCGAAGGGAAAAACTGTTTTTT
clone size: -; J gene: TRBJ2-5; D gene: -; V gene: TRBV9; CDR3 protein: CASSVGGRQLSF; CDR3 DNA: TGTGCCAGCAGCGTAGGGGGTCGGCAGCTTTCCTTC
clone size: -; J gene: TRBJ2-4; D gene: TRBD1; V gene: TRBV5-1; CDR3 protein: CASSFDRVQNIQYF; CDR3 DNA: TGCGCCAGCAGCTTCGACAGGGTGCAAAACATTCAGTACTTC
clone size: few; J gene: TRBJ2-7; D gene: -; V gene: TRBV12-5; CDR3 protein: CASGLEGPPYEQYF; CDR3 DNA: TGTGCTAGTGGTTTGGAAGGACCCCCCTACGAGCAGTACTTC
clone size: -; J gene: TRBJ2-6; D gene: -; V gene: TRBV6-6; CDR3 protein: CTSSQSGANVLTF; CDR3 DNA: TGTACCAGCAGTCAATCTGGGGCCAACGTCCTGACTTTC